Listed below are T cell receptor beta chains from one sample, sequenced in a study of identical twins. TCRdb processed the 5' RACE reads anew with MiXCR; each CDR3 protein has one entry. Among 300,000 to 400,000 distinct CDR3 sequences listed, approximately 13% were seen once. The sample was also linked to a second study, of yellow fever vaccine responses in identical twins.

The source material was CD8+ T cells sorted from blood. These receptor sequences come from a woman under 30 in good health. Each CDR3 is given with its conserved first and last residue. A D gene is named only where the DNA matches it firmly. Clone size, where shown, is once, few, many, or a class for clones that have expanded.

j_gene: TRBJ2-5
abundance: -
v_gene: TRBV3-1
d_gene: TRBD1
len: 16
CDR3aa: CASSHSRTGGGETQYF
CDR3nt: TGTGCCAGCAGCCATTCCCGGACAGGGGGTGGAGAGACCCAGTACTTC

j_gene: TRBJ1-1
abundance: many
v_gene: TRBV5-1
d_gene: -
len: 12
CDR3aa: CASSFGRDEAFF
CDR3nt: TGCGCCAGCAGCTTTGGTAGGGATGAAGCTTTCTTT

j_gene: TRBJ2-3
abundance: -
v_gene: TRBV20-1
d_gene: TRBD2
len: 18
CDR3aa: CSAAPSGGAGHRTDTQYF
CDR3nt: TGCAGTGCTGCACCTAGCGGGGGGGCCGGGCATAGAACAGATACGCAGTATTTT

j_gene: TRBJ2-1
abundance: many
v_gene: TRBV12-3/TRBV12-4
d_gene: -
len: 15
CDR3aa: CASSFETDSYNEQFF
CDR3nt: TGTGCCAGCAGTTTTGAGACAGACTCCTACAATGAGCAGTTCTTC

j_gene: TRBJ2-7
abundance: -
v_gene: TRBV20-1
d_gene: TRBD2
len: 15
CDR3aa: CSARMTSGSSYEQYF
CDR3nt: TGCAGTGCTAGAATGACTAGCGGAAGCTCCTACGAGCAGTACTTC

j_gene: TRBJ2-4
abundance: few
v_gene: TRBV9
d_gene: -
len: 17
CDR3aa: CASSVDRELTAKNIQYF
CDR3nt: TGTGCCAGCAGCGTAGATAGGGAGCTTACAGCCAAAAACATTCAGTACTTC

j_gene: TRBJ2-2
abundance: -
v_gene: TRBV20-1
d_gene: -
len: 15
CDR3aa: CSARVQGKGDGELFF
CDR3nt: TGCAGTGCTAGAGTCCAGGGAAAGGGTGACGGGGAGCTGTTTTTT

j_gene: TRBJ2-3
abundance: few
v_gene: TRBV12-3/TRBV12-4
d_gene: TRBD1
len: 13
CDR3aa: CASSPGQVLSPYF
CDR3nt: TGTGCCAGCAGTCCGGGACAGGTATTAAGTCCGTATTTT

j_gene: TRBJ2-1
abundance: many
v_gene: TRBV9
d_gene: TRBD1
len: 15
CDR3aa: CASSVGQGAPNEQFF
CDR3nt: TGTGCCAGCAGCGTCGGTCAGGGGGCGCCCAATGAGCAGTTCTTC

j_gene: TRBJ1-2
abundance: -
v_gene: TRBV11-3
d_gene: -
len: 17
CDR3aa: CASSFNSGQFGWDGYTF
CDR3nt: TGTGCCAGCAGCTTTAATTCTGGACAGTTCGGATGGGATGGCTACACCTTC

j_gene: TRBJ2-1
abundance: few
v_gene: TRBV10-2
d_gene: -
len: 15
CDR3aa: CASSEWGLLYNEQFF
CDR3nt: TGCGCCAGCAGTGAGTGGGGACTCCTATACAATGAGCAGTTCTTC

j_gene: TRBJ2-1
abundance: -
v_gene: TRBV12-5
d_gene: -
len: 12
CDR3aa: CATAPSYNEQFF
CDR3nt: TGTGCAACAGCACCCTCCTACAATGAGCAGTTCTTC

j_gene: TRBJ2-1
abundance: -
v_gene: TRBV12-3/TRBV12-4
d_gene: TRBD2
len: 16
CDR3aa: CASSLAPSGRNVEQFF
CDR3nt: TGTGCCAGCAGTTTAGCGCCTAGCGGGAGGAATGTTGAGCAGTTCTTC

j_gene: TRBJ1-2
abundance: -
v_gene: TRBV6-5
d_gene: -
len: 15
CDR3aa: CASSYSIHSTYGYTF
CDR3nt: TGTGCCAGCAGTTACTCGATACACAGTACCTATGGCTACACCTTC

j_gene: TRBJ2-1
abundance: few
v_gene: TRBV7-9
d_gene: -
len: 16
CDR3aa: CASSLGQGGTYNEQFF
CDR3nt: TGTGCCAGCAGCTTAGGACAGGGAGGCACCTACAATGAGCAGTTCTTC

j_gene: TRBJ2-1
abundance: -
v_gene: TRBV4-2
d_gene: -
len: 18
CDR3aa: CASSQEGVGGPANVEQFF
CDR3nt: TGTGCCAGCAGCCAAGAAGGGGTAGGGGGGCCCGCCAATGTGGAGCAGTTCTTC

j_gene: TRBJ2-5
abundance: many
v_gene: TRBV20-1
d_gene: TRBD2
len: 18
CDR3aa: CSARDPLGLAGGQETQYF
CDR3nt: TGCAGTGCTAGAGATCCCCTGGGACTAGCGGGGGGTCAAGAGACCCAGTACTTC

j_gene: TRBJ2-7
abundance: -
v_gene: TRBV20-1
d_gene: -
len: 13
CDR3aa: CSAREIFSYEQYF
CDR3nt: TGCAGTGCTAGAGAGATCTTCTCCTACGAGCAGTACTTC

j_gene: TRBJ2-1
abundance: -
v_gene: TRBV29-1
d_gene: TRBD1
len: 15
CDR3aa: CSVEGQGMAYNEQFF
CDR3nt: TGCAGCGTTGAAGGACAGGGTATGGCCTACAATGAGCAGTTCTTC

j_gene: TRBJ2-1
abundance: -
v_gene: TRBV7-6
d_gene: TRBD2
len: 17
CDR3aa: CASSFYEGGGPFSEQFF
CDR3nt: TGTGCCAGCAGCTTTTATGAGGGCGGGGGGCCATTTTCGGAGCAGTTCTTC

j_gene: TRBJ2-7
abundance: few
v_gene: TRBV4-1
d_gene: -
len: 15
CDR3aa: CASSQGLTGRYEQYF
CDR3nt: TGCGCCAGCAGCCAAGGGCTGACAGGACGATACGAGCAGTACTTC

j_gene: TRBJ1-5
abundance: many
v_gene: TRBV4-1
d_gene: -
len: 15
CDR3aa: CASTPLWVGNQPQHF
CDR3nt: TGCGCCAGCACCCCTCTGTGGGTGGGAAATCAGCCCCAGCATTTT

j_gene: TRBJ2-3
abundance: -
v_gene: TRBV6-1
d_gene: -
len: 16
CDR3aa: CASSEWPPKVTDTQYF
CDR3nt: TGTGCCAGCAGTGAGTGGCCACCCAAGGTCACAGATACGCAGTATTTT

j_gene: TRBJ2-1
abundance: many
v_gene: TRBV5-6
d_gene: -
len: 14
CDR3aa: CASSLADGVNEQFF
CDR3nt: TGTGCCAGCAGCTTGGCGGACGGAGTCAATGAGCAGTTCTTC